This passage covers 26 T cell receptor beta chains from one sample sequenced in a study of shared clonotypes between healthy human individuals. Libraries were prepared by immunoSEQ multiplex PCR; TCRdb keeps only in-frame clonotypes and omits some of them. The sample has 700,000 or so clones, about two thirds seen once; the top ten hold 1.8%. The sequenced sample was memory CD4+ T cells sorted from blood. Subset of the sample: CD45RA-negative fraction. Receptors were obtained from a woman aged 25-40 years in good health.

The V gene is TRBV5-1, the J gene TRBJ1-2; 8 bases match TRBD1. Germline V CDR1 and CDR2: SGHRS, YFSETQ. The junction had 10 bases not matched to a gene; V was cut back by 4 bases and J by 2 bases. The CDR3 loop spans 16 amino acids. The CDR3 sequence: CASSVRQGILNYGYTF. The CDR3 nucleotides are TGCGCCAGCAGCGTAAGACAGGGGATCCTAAACTATGGCTACACCTTC.

The V call is TRBV19, the J call TRBJ2-3, with a tentative D call TRBD2 (6 bases). The length of the CDR3 is 14 residues. Germline CDR1 and CDR2: LNHDA and SQIVND (reference sequence). Trimming left V 9 bases short and J 4 bases short, with 17 bases between. The CDR3 DNA reads TGTGCCAGCCGACTAGGCAATTCACCAGATACGCAGTATTTT. Translating it yields CASRLGNSPDTQYF.

This chain uses TRBV5-8 with TRBJ2-7; a weak D match, TRBD1 (6 bases). Germline values: CDR1 SGHTS, CDR2 YDEGEE. The CDR3 is made up of 16 amino acids. V lost 2 bases and J 3 bases, leaving 18 bases between the germline ends. This chain's CDR3 is CASSFPTGYRRYEQYF. In DNA form, the CDR3 reads TGTGCCAGCAGCTTTCCTACAGGGTATCGGCGCTACGAGCAGTACTTC.

This clone was recorded once. The V and J genes are TRBV28 and TRBJ2-3, with 9 positions matching TRBD1. The V gene's germline CDR1 is MDHEN and CDR2 SYDVKM. Trimming at V came to 2 bases and at J to 1 base, leaving 4 bases not matched to a gene. This CDR3 region has 16 residues. CDR3: CASSLRQGGGTDTQYF. CDR3 nucleotides: TGTGCCAGCAGTTTACGACAGGGGGGTGGCACAGATACGCAGTATTTT.

On this clone: The same CDR3 also results from other DNA sequences found in this sample. CDR3 loop: CASRPGNSGNTIYF. CDR3 sequence (DNA): TGTGCCAGCCGTCCGGGCAACTCTGGAAACACCATATATTTT. The chain joins TRBV28 to TRBJ1-3; no definite D call. The CDR3 consists of 14 residues. V lost 8 bases, J lost 0 bases, and 11 bases lay in between. Germline V gives CDR1 MDHEN, CDR2 SYDVKM.

The chain combines TRBV6-6 with TRBJ2-7, with 7 bases fitting TRBD2. The CDR3 length is 15 residues. Germline trimming cut 0 bases from V and 3 bases from J; bases unmatched to any gene: 5. CDR1 is MNHNY, CDR2 SVGAGI, per germline (reference sequence). The CDR3 nucleotides are TGTGCCAGCAGTTACTCGTTCAGCGGGAACTACGAGCAGTACTTC. It encodes CASSYSFSGNYEQYF.

This chain uses TRBV27 with TRBJ1-3, with D unclear. Germline V gives CDR1 MNHEY, CDR2 SMNVEV (reference sequence). Trimming left V 6 bases short and J 3 bases short, with 12 bases between. The CDR3 totals 14 residues. DNA for the CDR3: TGTGCCAGCAGGGCGCTTACGGTTGGAAACACCATATATTTT. As protein: CASRALTVGNTIYF.

In regard to this clone: The junction shows a germline mismatch at one end, possibly a read error. The chain combines TRBV7-8 with TRBJ1-5, with 8 positions matching TRBD1. This CDR3 is 18 amino acids long. Looked up from germline, CDR1 is SGHVS and CDR2 is FQNEAQ. The CDR3 protein is CASSSSQFGTGINQPQHF. The CDR3 region has the DNA TGTGCCAGCAGCTCCAGCCAGTTTGGGACAGGCATCAATCAACCCCAGCATTTT.

The V call is TRBV19, the J call TRBJ1-2, with TRBD1 matching 11 bases. CDR1 is LNHDA and CDR2 is SQIVND in the germline V gene (reference sequence). V dropped 3 bases and J dropped 4; count of bases not matched to a gene: 1. This CDR3 is built from 14 residues. This CDR3 reads CASSMGQGVYGYTF. As DNA, the CDR3 is TGTGCCAGTAGTATGGGACAGGGGGTCTATGGCTACACCTTC.

About this clone: Other nucleotide sequences in the sample specify the same CDR3. The V call is TRBV5-1, the J call TRBJ1-4; D not resolved. Germline lookup yields CDR1 SGHRS and CDR2 YFSETQ. V lost 1 base and J 4 bases, leaving 5 bases between the germline ends. CDR3 length: 13 residues. Here the CDR3 reads CASSLLGNEKLFF. CDR3 nucleotides: TGCGCCAGCAGCTTGCTGGGTAATGAAAAACTGTTTTTT.

The rearrangement uses TRBV30 and TRBJ2-5; the match to TRBD1 covers 8 bases. The V gene's germline CDR1 is GTSNPN and CDR2 SVGIG (reference sequence). V gave up 4 bases and J gave up 5 bases; unmatched junction bases: 3. This CDR3 region has 12 residues. The CDR3 DNA sequence: TGTGCCTGGAATCAGGGGGCTGAGACCCAGTACTTC. It yields the protein CAWNQGAETQYF.

The V gene is TRBV5-1, the J gene TRBJ1-1; the match to TRBD1 covers 9 bases. The CDR3 runs to 14 residues. The germline gives CDR1 SGHRS, CDR2 YFSETQ. The trim removed 5 bases at V and 0 bases at J, leaving 2 bases unmatched. The chain's CDR3 is CASRDRGLNTEAFF. The CDR3 DNA follows: TGCGCCAGCAGGGACAGGGGATTGAACACTGAAGCTTTCTTT.

The chain couples TRBV6-5 to TRBJ1-1; no clear D. This CDR3 has 16 residues. Per the germline V gene, CDR1 is MNHEY and CDR2 is SVGAGI. Between the trimmed V and J ends, which lost 1 base and 0 bases, there was a span of 12 bases. The CDR3 protein is CASSYFNGRLNTEAFF. The CDR3 DNA sequence: TGTGCCAGCAGTTACTTCAACGGACGGCTGAACACTGAAGCTTTCTTT.

V and J are TRBV29-1 and TRBJ2-1; D may match TRBD1 or TRBD2 (5 bases each). Looked up from germline, CDR1 is SQVTM and CDR2 is ANQGSEA. The CDR3 runs 10 residues. The CDR3 reads CTTEGNEQFF. In nucleotides, the CDR3 is TGCACAACTGAGGGGAATGAGCAGTTCTTC.

CDR3 sequence reads: CASSLLAGWSEQYF. CDR3 in DNA: TGTGCCAGCAGTTTACTAGCGGGCTGGAGCGAGCAGTACTTC. V gene TRBV28 combines with J gene TRBJ2-7; 8 bases map to TRBD2. CDR1 is MDHEN and CDR2 is SYDVKM in the germline V gene. The CDR3 runs to 14 residues. The trim removed 2 bases at V and 6 bases at J, leaving 6 bases unmatched.

The V call is TRBV18, the J call TRBJ2-3; 10 bases line up with TRBD2. Trimming cost V 0 bases and J 3 bases; bases outside gene matches: 12. The CDR3 is 19 amino acids. The germline V gene encodes CDR1 KGHSH and CDR2 LQKENI. The CDR3 reads CASSPPRISGRASTDTQYF. The CDR3, as DNA: TGTGCCAGCTCACCACCGAGGATAAGCGGGAGGGCCAGTACAGATACGCAGTATTTT.

The genes are TRBV7-2 and TRBJ1-5, with a tentative D call TRBD1 (6 bases). Germline V lookup: CDR1 SGHTA, CDR2 FQGNSA. Trimming shortened V by 5 bases and J by 2 bases, and 13 bases separated the two germline ends. The CDR3 is 15 residues long. The CDR3 here is CASSLSRQGNQPQHF. The CDR3 DNA follows: TGTGCCAGCAGCCTCTCGAGACAGGGCAATCAGCCCCAGCATTTT.

Only a few counts were recorded for this clone. This chain connects TRBV6-1 to TRBJ2-7; 7 positions agree with TRBD1. This CDR3 comprises 14 residues. Trimming took 7 bases from V and 2 from J; bases not matched to a gene: 8. Germline CDR1 MNHNS, CDR2 SASEGT. The CDR3 reads CASIGQVMPYEQYF. The CDR3 DNA is TGTGCCAGCATTGGACAGGTGATGCCCTACGAGCAGTACTTC.

The chain is built from TRBV11-2 and TRBJ2-1; 13 bases map to TRBD2. This CDR3 comprises 16 residues. The J segment lost 7 bases and the V segment lost 5 bases, leaving 8 bases of the junction unmatched. Looked up from germline, CDR1 is SGHAT and CDR2 is FQNNGV. CDR3 in DNA: TGTGCCAGCAGCGTCGGGACTAGCGGGAAAATAAATGAGCAGTTCTTC. Amino acids: CASSVGTSGKINEQFF.

The CDR3 DNA sequence: TGTGCCAGCAGAATGGGCTACGAGCAGTACTTC. As protein: CASRMGYEQYF. The chain is built from TRBV6-7 and TRBJ2-7; no clear D. TRBV6-7 is known as an ORF, though its function is uncertain. CDR3 length equals 11 residues. V was cut by 6 bases and J by 3 bases, with 6 bases left in between.

The V and J genes are TRBV30 and TRBJ2-3, with D possibly called TRBD1 or TRBD2 (5 bases each). Trimming pared 4 bases from V and 2 bases from J, leaving 10 bases between. The CDR3 consists of 13 residues. Germline CDR1 GTSNPN, CDR2 SVGIG (reference sequence). The CDR3 reads CAWTRDATDTQYF. The CDR3 DNA sequence: TGTGCCTGGACCCGGGACGCCACAGATACGCAGTATTTT.

This chain links TRBV28 with TRBJ2-7; 9 positions agree with TRBD1. CDR1 and CDR2 from the germline V gene are MDHEN and SYDVKM. The V and J ends lost 7 bases and 3 bases, in that order; junction bases with no gene match: 7. The CDR3 runs to 14 residues. The CDR3 loop reads CASNSRDRVYEQYF. CDR3 in DNA: TGTGCCAGCAATTCTCGGGACAGGGTCTACGAGCAGTACTTC.

The chain recombines TRBV28 with TRBJ2-7; TRBD2 might be the D (5 bases). Trimming took 7 bases from V and 3 from J, leaving 19 bases between them. Germline V gene lookup returns CDR1 MDHEN and CDR2 SYDVKM. CDR3 length: 15 amino acids. The CDR3 coding sequence is TGTGCCAGCAACTTGGCGGGTAACACCCGCTACGAGCAGTACTTC. Its protein product is CASNLAGNTRYEQYF.

The chain couples TRBV29-1 to TRBJ2-3, with D perhaps matching TRBD1 (6 bases). With 7 bases removed from V and 3 bases from J, the gap between germline ends came to 11 bases. Per the germline V gene, CDR1 is SQVTM and CDR2 is ANQGSEA. The CDR3 has 12 residues. This CDR3 is CSGNRETDTQYF. CDR3 nucleotide sequence: TGCAGCGGGAACAGGGAAACAGATACGCAGTATTTT.

About this clone itself: Distinct nucleotide sequences in the sample also encode this CDR3. V gene TRBV7-2 combines with J gene TRBJ1-2; 11 bases agree with TRBD1. The CDR3 totals 15 residues. After removal of 5 bases from V and 5 bases from J, the junction contained 7 bases not matched to a gene. Germline V CDR1 and CDR2: SGHTA, FQGNSA. The CDR3 sequence: CASSIGTGGSYGYTF. In nucleotides, the CDR3 is TGTGCCAGCAGCATTGGGACAGGGGGTAGTTATGGCTACACCTTC.

This chain joins TRBV28 and TRBJ1-2, with no clear D. V was shortened by 10 bases and J by 8 bases, with 17 bases between the two germline ends. This CDR3 region has 12 residues. Germline CDR1 is MDHEN and CDR2 is SYDVKM. The CDR3 coding sequence is TGTGCCATCTCCCGGGGTCTGGAAGGCTACACCTTC. Its protein product is CAISRGLEGYTF.